Listed below are T cell receptor beta chains from one sample, sequenced in a study of blood T cell repertoires in COVID-19. Repertoires were generated with immunoSEQ multiplex PCR, while TCRdb's copy carries only in-frame clones and drops some. The table includes roughly 200,000 clones, around 85% detected once. What was sequenced was peripheral blood. All receptors derive from a woman between 55 and 75 years old with acute or convalescent COVID-19. The CDR3 runs from the conserved cysteine through the conserved F or W. A D gene is named only where the DNA matches it firmly. Rows may omit the clone size; those that give it use once, few, many or a size class.

j_call,v_call,d_call,clone_size,cdr3_aa,cdr3_nt
TRBJ1-4,TRBV28,-,-,CASGEDATNEKLFF,TGTGCCAGCGGCGAGGATGCAACTAATGAAAAACTGTTTTTT
TRBJ1-1,TRBV20-1,-,-,CSASRVGVAFF,TGCAGTGCTAGCCGCGTCGGGGTTGCTTTCTTT
TRBJ1-2,TRBV5-1,-,-,CASSLGKTDYGYTF,TGCGCCAGCAGCTTGGGGAAAACAGACTATGGCTACACCTTC
TRBJ2-1,TRBV7-2,TRBD2,-,CASTLSPSGRAGNEQFF,TGTGCCAGCACCTTAAGCCCTAGCGGGAGGGCGGGCAATGAGCAGTTCTTC
TRBJ1-2,TRBV2,TRBD1,few,CAFPLDRAGNYGYTF,TGTGCCTTCCCTTTAGACAGGGCAGGTAACTATGGCTACACCTTC
TRBJ1-5,TRBV28,TRBD1,-,CASSSTGQGGANQPQHF,TGTGCCAGCAGTTCAACTGGACAGGGGGGAGCGAATCAGCCCCAGCATTTT
TRBJ1-1,TRBV3-1/TRBV3-2,-,-,CASSQAMNTEAFF,TGTGCCAGCAGCCAAGCTATGAACACTGAAGCTTTCTTT
TRBJ2-7,TRBV5-1,TRBD1,-,CASSLIDRGYEQYF,TGCGCCAGCAGCTTGATCGACAGGGGTTACGAGCAGTACTTC
TRBJ1-4,TRBV9,-,-,CASSPGNPGITEKLFF,TGTGCCAGCAGCCCGGGGAACCCAGGAATCACCGAAAAACTGTTTTTT
TRBJ1-2,TRBV6-5,-,once,CASSWGGRQDGYTF,TGTGCCAGCAGTTGGGGGGGAAGGCAAGATGGCTACACCTTC
TRBJ1-2,TRBV18,TRBD1,-,CASSSDRGYGYTF,TGTGCCAGCTCATCTGACAGGGGCTATGGCTACACCTTC
TRBJ2-1,TRBV7-8,-,-,CASTSGRGEQFF,TGTGCCAGCACCTCGGGTAGGGGTGAGCAGTTCTTC
TRBJ1-3,TRBV7-2,-,-,CASSLYRSFSGNTIYF,TGTGCCAGCAGCTTATACAGGTCCTTCTCTGGAAACACCATATATTTT
TRBJ2-1,TRBV7-8,TRBD2,-,CASSLGASGISNEQFF,TGTGCCAGCAGCCTTGGGGCTAGCGGGATTTCCAATGAGCAGTTCTTC
TRBJ2-3,TRBV9,TRBD2,-,CASSVGLAGLASTDTQYF,TGTGCCAGCAGCGTAGGGCTAGCGGGACTCGCTAGCACAGATACGCAGTATTTT
TRBJ2-5,TRBV5-1,-,once,CASSQQRAETQYF,TGCGCCAGCAGCCAGCAGCGAGCGGAGACCCAGTACTTC
TRBJ2-3,TRBV7-9,-,once,CASSPIPDTQYF,TGTGCCAGCAGCCCTATTCCAGATACGCAGTATTTT
TRBJ2-3,TRBV2,-,-,CASKAGEGPDTQYF,TGTGCCAGCAAGGCGGGTGAAGGACCAGATACGCAGTATTTT
TRBJ1-1,TRBV28,-,-,CASSLQNTEAFF,TGTGCCAGCAGTTTACAGAACACTGAAGCTTTCTTT
TRBJ1-2,TRBV19,-,-,CATGGIAYGYTF,TGTGCCACCGGGGGGATTGCCTATGGCTACACCTTC
TRBJ2-5,TRBV5-1,-,-,CASSILTGQETQYF,TGCGCCAGCAGCATCCTTACAGGCCAAGAGACCCAGTACTTC
TRBJ1-4,TRBV14,-,-,CASSQGGVPNEKLFF,TGTGCCAGCAGCCAAGGGGGGGTTCCGAATGAAAAACTGTTTTTT
TRBJ1-1,TRBV7-9,-,-,CASSLALRGTEAFF,TGTGCCAGCAGCTTAGCGCTTCGGGGGACTGAAGCTTTCTTT
TRBJ1-1,TRBV4-2,-,once,CASSQGATLNTEAFF,TGTGCCAGCAGCCAAGGGGCGACACTGAACACTGAAGCTTTCTTT
TRBJ2-5,TRBV11-2,-,-,CASGSRRSETQYF,TGTGCCAGCGGGAGCCGGAGGTCGGAGACCCAGTACTTC
TRBJ2-7,TRBV18,TRBD2,-,CASSPPGTSGYEQYF,TGTGCCAGCTCACCACCCGGGACTAGCGGGTACGAGCAGTACTTC
TRBJ2-2,TRBV9,TRBD2,many,CASSYPLGIAGDGAGELFF,TGTGCCAGCAGCTACCCCCTGGGGATAGCGGGAGATGGGGCCGGGGAGCTGTTTTTT
TRBJ1-2,TRBV6-5,TRBD1,-,CASSYPIQGLAYGYTF,TGTGCCAGCAGTTACCCGATACAGGGGTTGGCCTATGGCTACACCTTC
TRBJ1-2,TRBV21-1,-,-,CASSKWTARPYGYTF,TGTGCCAGCAGCAAGTGGACTGCAAGACCCTATGGCTACACCTTC
TRBJ2-3,TRBV12-3/TRBV12-4,-,-,CASSLSGTDTQYF,TGTGCCAGCAGTTTAAGCGGCACAGATACGCAGTATTTT
TRBJ1-1,TRBV30,TRBD1,-,CAWISSGGRRVNTEAFF,TGTGCCTGGATAAGTTCAGGGGGCCGGAGGGTGAACACTGAAGCTTTCTTT
TRBJ2-1,TRBV11-2,-,-,CASTRGGRNEQFF,TGTGCCAGCACCCGGGGAGGAAGGAATGAGCAGTTCTTC
TRBJ2-7,TRBV7-9,-,-,CASSLDQPTKAYEQYF,TGTGCCAGCAGCTTAGACCAGCCTACTAAAGCCTACGAGCAGTACTTC
TRBJ1-1,TRBV12-3/TRBV12-4,TRBD1,-,CASTSRGEAFF,TGTGCCAGCACCTCCAGGGGGGAAGCTTTCTTT
TRBJ1-5,TRBV4-1,TRBD1,few,CASSHDDRGGQPQHF,TGCGCCAGCAGCCACGACGACAGGGGAGGACAGCCCCAGCATTTT
TRBJ1-1,TRBV29-1,TRBD1,-,CSLRQGARTEAFF,TGCAGCCTCCGACAGGGGGCGCGGACTGAAGCTTTCTTT
TRBJ1-5,TRBV5-8,TRBD1,-,CASAMRKGAGNQPQHF,TGTGCCAGCGCGATGAGGAAGGGGGCAGGTAATCAGCCCCAGCATTTT
TRBJ2-7,TRBV15,TRBD2,-,CATSRAAVAGGEQYF,TGTGCCACCAGCAGAGCGGCGGTAGCGGGAGGCGAGCAGTACTTC
TRBJ2-5,TRBV7-9,TRBD2,-,CASSFGLAGVETQYF,TGTGCCAGCAGCTTTGGACTAGCGGGAGTTGAGACCCAGTACTTC
TRBJ1-6,TRBV3-1/TRBV3-2,TRBD1,-,CASGKGQGSSPLHF,TGTGCCAGCGGTAAAGGACAGGGGTCCTCACCCCTCCACTTT
TRBJ2-2,TRBV19,-,many,CASSTWGAGELFF,TGTGCCAGTAGTACCTGGGGGGCCGGGGAGCTGTTTTTT
TRBJ1-4,TRBV6-6,-,-,CASSYYGEGEKLFF,TGTGCCAGCAGTTATTACGGGGAGGGAGAAAAACTGTTTTTT
TRBJ2-2,TRBV6-6,TRBD2,-,CASVTSGRANTGELFF,TGTGCCAGCGTAACTAGCGGGAGGGCGAACACCGGGGAGCTGTTTTTT
TRBJ2-5,TRBV11-3,-,-,CASSFAPGWAQYF,TGTGCCAGCAGCTTTGCCCCAGGCTGGGCCCAGTACTTC
TRBJ2-2,TRBV7-6,-,few,CASSRRLDPLSGELFF,TGTGCCAGCAGCCGTAGACTAGACCCCTTATCCGGGGAGCTGTTTTTT